These 4 T cell receptor beta chains were all obtained from the same sample, sequenced in a study of control samples from healthy donors and cancer patients. Some clones are missing from TCRdb's copy, which holds only in-frame ones; the method was immunoSEQ multiplex PCR. The sample records roughly 69,000 clones, 83% being singletons. Sequencing was done on a sample of blood. The receptor set was obtained from a man aged 55-75 years in good health.

The V gene is TRBV7-9, the J gene TRBJ2-7; D not resolved. The V end was cut by 10 bases, the J end by 0 bases, with 13 bases between. The CDR3 loop spans 13 amino acids. Looked up from germline, CDR1 is SEHNR and CDR2 is FQNEAQ (reference sequence). CDR3 DNA sequence: TGTGCCACCGAATCCCACGGCTCCTACGAGCAGTACTTC. Translated: CATESHGSYEQYF.

The chain employs TRBV12-3 or TRBV12-4 and TRBJ2-7; D gene ambiguous. Trimming removed 3 bases at V and 3 bases at J, with 9 bases between. The CDR3 has 13 amino acids. CDR3 sequence reads: CASSLAVNYEQYF. CDR3 in DNA: TGTGCCAGCAGTTTGGCGGTTAACTACGAGCAGTACTTC.

The chain employs TRBV4-3 and TRBJ2-2; 8 bases are a match to TRBD2. Trimming at V came to 1 base and at J to 3 bases, leaving 13 bases not matched to a gene. CDR3 length: 19 residues. Germline V CDR1 and CDR2: LGHNA, YSLEER. The CDR3 protein is CASSQGIRWREEYTGELFF. DNA of the CDR3: TGCGCCAGCAGCCAAGGCATCAGGTGGCGGGAGGAGTACACCGGGGAGCTGTTTTTT.

The chain joins TRBV5-8 to TRBJ2-7; 11 nucleotides line up with TRBD2. The CDR3 runs to 16 residues. Germline CDR1 and CDR2: SGHTS and YDEGEE. The V segment lost 0 bases and the J segment 2 bases; nucleotides outside the gene matches: 4. The CDR3 nucleotides read TGTGCCAGCAGCTTGGCCGGACTAGCGGGTCCCTACGAGCAGTACTTC. This codes for CASSLAGLAGPYEQYF.